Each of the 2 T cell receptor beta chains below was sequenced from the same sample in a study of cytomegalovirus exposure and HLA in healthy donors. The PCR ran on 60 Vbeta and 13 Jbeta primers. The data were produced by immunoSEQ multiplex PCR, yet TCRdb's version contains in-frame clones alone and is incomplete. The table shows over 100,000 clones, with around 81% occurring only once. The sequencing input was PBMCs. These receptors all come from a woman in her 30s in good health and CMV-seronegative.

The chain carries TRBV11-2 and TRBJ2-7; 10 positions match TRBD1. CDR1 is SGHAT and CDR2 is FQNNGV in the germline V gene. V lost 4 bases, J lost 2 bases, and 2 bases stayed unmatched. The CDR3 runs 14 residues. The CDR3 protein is CASSSGTGAYEQYF. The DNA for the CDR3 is TGTGCCAGCAGCTCCGGGACAGGGGCCTACGAGCAGTACTTC. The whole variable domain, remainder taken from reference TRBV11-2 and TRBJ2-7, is EAGVAQSPRYKIIEKRQSVAFWCNPISGHATLYWYQQILGQGPKLLIQFQNNGVVDDSQLPKDRFSAERLKGVDSTLKIQPAKLEDSAVYLCASSSGTGAYEQYFGPGTRLTVT.

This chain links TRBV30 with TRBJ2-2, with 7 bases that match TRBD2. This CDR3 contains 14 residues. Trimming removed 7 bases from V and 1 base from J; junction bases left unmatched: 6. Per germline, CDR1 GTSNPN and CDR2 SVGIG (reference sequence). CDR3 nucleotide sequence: TGTGCCTTCCGACTAGCCCAGAACACCGGGGAGCTGTTTTTT. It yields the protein CAFRLAQNTGELFF. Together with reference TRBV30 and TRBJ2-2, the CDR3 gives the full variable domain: SQTIHQWPATLVQPVGSPLSLECTVEGTSNPNLYWYRQAAGRGLQLLFYSVGIGQISSEVPQNLSASRPQDRQFILSSKKLLLSDSGFYLCAFRLAQNTGELFFGEGSRLTVL.